The clone carrying this T cell receptor beta chain was detected only a few times. Its matching antigen is unknown. The CDR3 is made up of 14 amino acids. The germline CDR1 and CDR2 sequences are SEHNR and FQNEAQ (reference sequence). V was pared by 3 bases and J by 5 bases, with 13 bases between. As it was prepared, the TCRbeta library received unique molecular identifiers. TCRdb processed the PCR reads anew with MiXCR; each CDR3 protein has one entry. The data show more than 200,000 distinct CDR3 sequences, with around 8.4% seen just once and roughly a third held by the top ten. This entry belongs to a study of T-cell reconstitution after alpha-beta-depleted transplantation in children. Notes on the study in general: T-cell counts and diversity at one year following transplant were attributed mainly to newly produced T cells. From surviving recipient T cells and thymic progenitors came the high day-60 TCRbeta diversity observed in some patients.

The source is a male patient aged 2-9 years who had a stem cell transplant for acute myeloid leukemia, so the T cells may come from the graft donor. The chain employs TRBV7-9 and TRBJ2-5; a weak D match, TRBD2 (5 bases). The source was PBMCs, mostly from graft donor cells, collected 360 days after TCRalphabeta/CD19-depleted stem cell transplant. For the CDR3, the DNA is TGTGCCAGCAGCTTCGTCCCACGGAGGGAGACCCAGTACTTC. This translates into CASSFVPRRETQYF.